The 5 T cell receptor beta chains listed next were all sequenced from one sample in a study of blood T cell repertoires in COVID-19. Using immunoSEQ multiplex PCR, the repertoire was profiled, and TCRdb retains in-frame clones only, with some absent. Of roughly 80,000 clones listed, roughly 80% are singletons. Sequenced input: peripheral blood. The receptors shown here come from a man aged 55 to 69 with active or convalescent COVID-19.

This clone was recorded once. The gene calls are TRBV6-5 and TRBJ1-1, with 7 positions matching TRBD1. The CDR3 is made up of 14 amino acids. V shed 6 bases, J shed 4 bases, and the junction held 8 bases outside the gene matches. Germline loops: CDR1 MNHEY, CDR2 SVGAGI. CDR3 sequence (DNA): TGTGCCAGCAGCTCCCACAGGGGTGGCACTGAAGCTTTCTTT. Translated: CASSSHRGGTEAFF.

Here the CDR3 DNA reads TGTGCCAGCAGTTTAGGAGGGGGCTACGAGCAGTACTTC. Translation gives CASSLGGGYEQYF. The V and J genes are TRBV12-3 or TRBV12-4 and TRBJ2-7; D might be TRBD1 (6 bases). Trimming cost V 1 base and J 3 bases, with 7 bases left between them. The CDR3 contains 13 residues.

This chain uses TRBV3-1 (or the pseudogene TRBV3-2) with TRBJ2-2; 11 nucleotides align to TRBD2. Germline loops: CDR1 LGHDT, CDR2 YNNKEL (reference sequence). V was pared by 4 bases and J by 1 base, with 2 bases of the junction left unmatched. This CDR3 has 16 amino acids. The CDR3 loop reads CASSPTSGGNTGELFF. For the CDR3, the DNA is TGTGCCAGCAGCCCAACTAGCGGGGGGAACACCGGGGAGCTGTTTTTT.

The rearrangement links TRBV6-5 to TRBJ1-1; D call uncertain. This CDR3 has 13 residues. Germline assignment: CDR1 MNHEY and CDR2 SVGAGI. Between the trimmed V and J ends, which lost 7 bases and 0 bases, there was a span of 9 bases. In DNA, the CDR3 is TGTGCCAGCACCGGGGAGTTGAACACTGAAGCTTTCTTT. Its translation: CASTGELNTEAFF.

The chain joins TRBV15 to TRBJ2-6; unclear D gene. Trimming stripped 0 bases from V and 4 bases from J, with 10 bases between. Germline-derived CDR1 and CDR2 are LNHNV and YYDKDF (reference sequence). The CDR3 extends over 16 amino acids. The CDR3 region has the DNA TGTGCCACCAGCAGAGATCGAGGCACCGGGGCCAACGTCCTGACTTTC. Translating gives CATSRDRGTGANVLTF.